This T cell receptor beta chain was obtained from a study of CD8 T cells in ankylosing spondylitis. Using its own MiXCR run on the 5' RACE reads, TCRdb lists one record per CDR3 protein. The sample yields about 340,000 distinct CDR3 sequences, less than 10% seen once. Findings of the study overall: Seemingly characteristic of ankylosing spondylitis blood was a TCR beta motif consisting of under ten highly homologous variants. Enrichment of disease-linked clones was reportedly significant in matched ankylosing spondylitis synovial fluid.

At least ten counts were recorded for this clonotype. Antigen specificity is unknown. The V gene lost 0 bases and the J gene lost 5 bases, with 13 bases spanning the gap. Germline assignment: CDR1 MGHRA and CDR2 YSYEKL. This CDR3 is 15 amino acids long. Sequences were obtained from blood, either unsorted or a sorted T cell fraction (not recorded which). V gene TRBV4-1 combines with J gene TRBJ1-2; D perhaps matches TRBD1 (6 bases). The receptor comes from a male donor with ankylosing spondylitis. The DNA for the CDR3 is TGCGCCAGCAGCCAAGAACAGGGACCGAATTATGGCTACACCTTC. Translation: CASSQEQGPNYGYTF.